This T cell receptor (beta chain) emerged from a study of cytomegalovirus exposure and HLA in healthy donors. On this clone itself: Its antigen is currently unknown.

The study's findings and limits: In vitro data verified a few CMV-associated chains as specific for CMV antigens. It was reported that the classifier diagnosed cytomegalovirus status with high specificity and sensitivity in both the original and validation cohorts. Listed as cytomegalovirus-associated were 150 to 200 TCR beta chains. Most TCR sequences were uncommon, yet certain public TCRs appeared in many donors.

Sequenced by immunoSEQ multiplex PCR; TCRdb stores in-frame clones only, minus some. The sample holds some 180,000 clones, roughly 81% seen once. In germline, CDR1 is SGHAT, CDR2 FQNNGV. The ends were cut back, 7 bases at V and 3 bases at J, with 7 bases in the middle. This CDR3 contains 12 residues. This sequence was found in a woman aged 25 to 45 in good health and CMV-seronegative. The chain employs TRBV11-2 and TRBJ1-3; no firm D call. Sequencing input: PBMCs. CDR3 amino acids: CASTLGGNTIYF. CDR3 DNA: TGTGCCAGCACCCTCGGTGGAAACACCATATATTTT.